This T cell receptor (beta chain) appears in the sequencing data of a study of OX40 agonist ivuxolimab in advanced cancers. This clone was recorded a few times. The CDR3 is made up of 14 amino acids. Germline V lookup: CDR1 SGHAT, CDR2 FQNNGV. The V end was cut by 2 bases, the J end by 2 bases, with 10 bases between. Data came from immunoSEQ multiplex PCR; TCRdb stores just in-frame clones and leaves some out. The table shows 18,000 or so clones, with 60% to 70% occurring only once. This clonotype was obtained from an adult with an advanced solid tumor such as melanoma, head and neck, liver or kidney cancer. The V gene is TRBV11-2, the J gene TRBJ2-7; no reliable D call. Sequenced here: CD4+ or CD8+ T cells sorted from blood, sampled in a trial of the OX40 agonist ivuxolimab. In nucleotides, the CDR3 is TGTGCCAGCAGCTTATTTATCTGGACCTACGAGCAGTACTTC. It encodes CASSLFIWTYEQYF.